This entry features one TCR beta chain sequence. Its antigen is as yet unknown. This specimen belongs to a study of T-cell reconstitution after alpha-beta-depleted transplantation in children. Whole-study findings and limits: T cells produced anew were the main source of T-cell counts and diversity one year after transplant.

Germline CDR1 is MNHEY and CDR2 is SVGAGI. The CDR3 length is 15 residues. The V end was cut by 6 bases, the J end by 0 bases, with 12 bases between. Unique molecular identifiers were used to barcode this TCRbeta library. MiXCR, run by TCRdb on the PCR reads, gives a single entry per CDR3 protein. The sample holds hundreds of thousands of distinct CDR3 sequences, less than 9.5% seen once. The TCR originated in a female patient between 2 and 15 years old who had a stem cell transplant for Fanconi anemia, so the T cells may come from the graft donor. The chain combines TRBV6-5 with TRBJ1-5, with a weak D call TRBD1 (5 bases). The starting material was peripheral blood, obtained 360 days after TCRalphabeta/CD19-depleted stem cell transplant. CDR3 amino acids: CASRYRYDSNQPQHF. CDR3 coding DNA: TGTGCCAGCAGATACAGGTATGATAGCAATCAGCCCCAGCATTTT.